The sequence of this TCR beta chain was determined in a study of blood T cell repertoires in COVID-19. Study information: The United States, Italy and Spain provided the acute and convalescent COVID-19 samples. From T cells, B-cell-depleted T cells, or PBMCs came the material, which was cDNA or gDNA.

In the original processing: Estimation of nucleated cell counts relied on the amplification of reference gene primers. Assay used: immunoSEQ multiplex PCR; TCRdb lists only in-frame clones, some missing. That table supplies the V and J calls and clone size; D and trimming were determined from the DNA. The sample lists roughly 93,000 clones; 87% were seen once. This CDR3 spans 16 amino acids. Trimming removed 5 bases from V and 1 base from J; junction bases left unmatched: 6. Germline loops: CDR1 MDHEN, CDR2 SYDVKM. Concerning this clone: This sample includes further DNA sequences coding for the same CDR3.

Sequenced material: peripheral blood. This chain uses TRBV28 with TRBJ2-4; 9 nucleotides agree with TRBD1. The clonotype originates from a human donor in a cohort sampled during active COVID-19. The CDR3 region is CASSLGTGLAKNIQYF. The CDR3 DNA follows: TGTGCCAGCAGTCTGGGGACAGGGTTGGCCAAAAACATTCAGTACTTC.